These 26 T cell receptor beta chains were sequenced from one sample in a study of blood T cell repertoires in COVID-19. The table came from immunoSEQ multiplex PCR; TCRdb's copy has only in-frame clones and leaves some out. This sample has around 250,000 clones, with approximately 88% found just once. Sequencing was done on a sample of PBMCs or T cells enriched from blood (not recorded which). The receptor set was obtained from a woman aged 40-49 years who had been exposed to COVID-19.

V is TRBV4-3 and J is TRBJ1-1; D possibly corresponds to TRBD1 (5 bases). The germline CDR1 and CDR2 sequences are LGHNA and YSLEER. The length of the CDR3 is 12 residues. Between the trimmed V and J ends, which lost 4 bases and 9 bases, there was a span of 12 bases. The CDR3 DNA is TGCGCCAGCAGCCTGGGGCCAGCGAAAGCTTTCTTT. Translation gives CASSLGPAKAFF.

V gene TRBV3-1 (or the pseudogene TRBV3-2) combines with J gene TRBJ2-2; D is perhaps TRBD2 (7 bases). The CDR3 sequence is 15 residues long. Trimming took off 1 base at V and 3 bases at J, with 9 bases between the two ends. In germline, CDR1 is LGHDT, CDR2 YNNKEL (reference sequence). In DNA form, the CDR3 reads TGTGCCAGCAGCCAAGTGGGGGGGCACACCGGGGAGCTGTTTTTT. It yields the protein CASSQVGGHTGELFF.

DNA for the CDR3: TGTGCCTGGAGTTTTTCGGGTAGCCCTGAAGCTTTCTTT. This gives the protein CAWSFSGSPEAFF. The chain employs TRBV30 and TRBJ1-1; no firm D call. V was cut by 2 bases and J by 6 bases, with 13 bases left in between. The length of the CDR3 is 13 residues. The germline gives CDR1 GTSNPN, CDR2 SVGIG (reference sequence).

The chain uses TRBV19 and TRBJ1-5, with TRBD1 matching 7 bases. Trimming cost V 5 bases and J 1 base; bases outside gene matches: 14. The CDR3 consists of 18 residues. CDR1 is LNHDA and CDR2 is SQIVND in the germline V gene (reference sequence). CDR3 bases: TGTGCCAGTAGTCTCCCCACGCGACAGGGCTGGAGCAATCAGCCCCAGCATTTT. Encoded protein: CASSLPTRQGWSNQPQHF.

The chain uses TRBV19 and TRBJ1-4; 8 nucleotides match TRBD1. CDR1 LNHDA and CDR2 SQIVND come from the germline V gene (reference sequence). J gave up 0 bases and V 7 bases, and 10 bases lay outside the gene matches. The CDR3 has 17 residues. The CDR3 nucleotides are TGTGCCAGTACCCCGACAGGGGCGAGGGCAACTAATGAAAAACTGTTTTTT. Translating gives CASTPTGARATNEKLFF.

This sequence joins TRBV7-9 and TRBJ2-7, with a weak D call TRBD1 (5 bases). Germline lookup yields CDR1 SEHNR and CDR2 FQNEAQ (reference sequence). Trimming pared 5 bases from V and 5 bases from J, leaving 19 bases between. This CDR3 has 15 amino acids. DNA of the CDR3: TGTGCCAGCAGCCCGGGTTGGGCAGGGCTACACGAGCAGTACTTC. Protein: CASSPGWAGLHEQYF.

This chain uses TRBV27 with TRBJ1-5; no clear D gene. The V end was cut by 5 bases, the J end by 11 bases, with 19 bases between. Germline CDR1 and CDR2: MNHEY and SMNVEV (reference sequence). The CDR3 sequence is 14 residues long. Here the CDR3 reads CASSHITLVRAQHF. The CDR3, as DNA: TGTGCCAGCAGTCATATTACCCTGGTAAGAGCCCAGCATTTT.

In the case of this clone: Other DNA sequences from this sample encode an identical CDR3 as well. The CDR3 here is CASSSLAGVTDTQYF. The DNA of the CDR3 is TGTGCCAGTAGTTCTCTAGCGGGAGTCACAGATACGCAGTATTTT. V usage is TRBV19 and J usage is TRBJ2-3; 10 nucleotides align to TRBD2. The ends lost 5 bases at V and 2 bases at J; junction bases unmatched: 4. The germline CDR1 and CDR2 sequences are LNHDA and SQIVND (reference sequence). This CDR3 is built from 15 residues.

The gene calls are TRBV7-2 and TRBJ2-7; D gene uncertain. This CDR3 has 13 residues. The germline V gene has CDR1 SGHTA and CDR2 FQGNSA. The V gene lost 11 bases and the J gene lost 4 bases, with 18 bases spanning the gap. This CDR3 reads CASARQAVYEQYV. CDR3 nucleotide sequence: TGTGCCTCTGCTCGGCAGGCCGTTTACGAGCAGTACGTC.

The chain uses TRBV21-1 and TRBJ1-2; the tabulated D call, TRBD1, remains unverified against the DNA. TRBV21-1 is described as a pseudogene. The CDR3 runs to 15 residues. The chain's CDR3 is CASDEDRVKNDGYTF. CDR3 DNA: TGTGCCAGCGACGAGGACAGAGTCAAGAATGATGGCTACACCTTC.

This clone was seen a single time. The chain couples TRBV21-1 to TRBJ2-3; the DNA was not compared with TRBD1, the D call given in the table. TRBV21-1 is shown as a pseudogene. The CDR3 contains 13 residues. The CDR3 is CASSKDTGQEQYF. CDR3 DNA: TGTGCCAGCAGCAAAGATACTGGGCAGGAGCAGTATTTT.

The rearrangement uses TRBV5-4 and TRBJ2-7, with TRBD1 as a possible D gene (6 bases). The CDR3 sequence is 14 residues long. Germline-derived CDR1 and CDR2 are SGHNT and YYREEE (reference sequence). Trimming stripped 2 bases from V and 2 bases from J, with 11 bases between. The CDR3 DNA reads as TGTGCCAGCAGCTTCGGACAGAGCCCCTACGAGCAGTACTTC. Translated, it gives CASSFGQSPYEQYF. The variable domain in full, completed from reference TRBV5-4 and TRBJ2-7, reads ETGVTQSPTHLIKTRGQQVTLRCSSQSGHNTVSWYQQALGQGPQFIFQYYREEENGRGNFPPRFSGLQFPNYSSELNVNALELDDSALYLCASSFGQSPYEQYFGPGTRLTVT.

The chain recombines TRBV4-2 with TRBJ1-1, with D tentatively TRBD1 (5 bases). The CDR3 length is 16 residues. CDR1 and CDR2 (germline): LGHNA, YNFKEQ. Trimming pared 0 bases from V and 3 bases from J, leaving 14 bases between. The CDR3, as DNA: TGTGCCAGCAGCCAAGACTTTGGGGGGATCGACACTGAAGCTTTCTTT. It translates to CASSQDFGGIDTEAFF.

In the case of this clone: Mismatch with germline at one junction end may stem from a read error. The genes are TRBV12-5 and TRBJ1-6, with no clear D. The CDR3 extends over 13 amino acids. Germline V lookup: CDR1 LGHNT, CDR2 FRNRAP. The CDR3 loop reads CASGPSFNSPLHF. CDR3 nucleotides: TGTGCTAGTGGTCCCTCCTTTAATTCACCCCTCCACTTT.

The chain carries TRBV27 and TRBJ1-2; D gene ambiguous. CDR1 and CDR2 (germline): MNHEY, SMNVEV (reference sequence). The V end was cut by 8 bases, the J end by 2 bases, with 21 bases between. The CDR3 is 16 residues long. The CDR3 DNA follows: TGTGCCAGCCGCACGAGGGCCGACCCGGCAAACTATGGCTACACCTTC. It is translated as CASRTRADPANYGYTF.

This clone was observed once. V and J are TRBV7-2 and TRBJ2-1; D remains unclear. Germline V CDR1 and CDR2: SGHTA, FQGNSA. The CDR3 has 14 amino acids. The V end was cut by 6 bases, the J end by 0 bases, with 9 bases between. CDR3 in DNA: TGTGCCAGCAGGGAGAGGAGCTCCTACAATGAGCAGTTCTTC. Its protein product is CASRERSSYNEQFF.

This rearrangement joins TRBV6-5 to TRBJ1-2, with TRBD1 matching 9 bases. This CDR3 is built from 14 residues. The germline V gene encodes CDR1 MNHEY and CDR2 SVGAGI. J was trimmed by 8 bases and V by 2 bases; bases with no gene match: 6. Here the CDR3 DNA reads TGTGCCAGCAGTTACGGAGGGACAGGGCGAGGCTACACCTTC. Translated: CASSYGGTGRGYTF.

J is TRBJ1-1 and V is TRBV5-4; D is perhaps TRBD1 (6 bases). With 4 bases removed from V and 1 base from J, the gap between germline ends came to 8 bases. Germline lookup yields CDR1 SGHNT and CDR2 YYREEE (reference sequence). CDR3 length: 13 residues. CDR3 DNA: TGTGCCAGCAGCCTGACAGGGAACACTGAAGCTTTCTTT. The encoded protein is CASSLTGNTEAFF.

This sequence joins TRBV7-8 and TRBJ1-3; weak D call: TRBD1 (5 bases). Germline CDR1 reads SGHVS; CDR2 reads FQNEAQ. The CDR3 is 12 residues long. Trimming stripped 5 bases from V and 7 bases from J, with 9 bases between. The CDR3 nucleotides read TGTGCCAGCAGCCCCGGGGGTAACACCATATATTTT. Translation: CASSPGGNTIYF.

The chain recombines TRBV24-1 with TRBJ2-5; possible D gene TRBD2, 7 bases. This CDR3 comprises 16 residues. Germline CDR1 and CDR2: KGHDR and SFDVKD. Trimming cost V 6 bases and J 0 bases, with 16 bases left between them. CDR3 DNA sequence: TGTGCCACCAGTTTATCGGGGGGCGGGTACCAAGAGACCCAGTACTTC. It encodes CATSLSGGGYQETQYF.

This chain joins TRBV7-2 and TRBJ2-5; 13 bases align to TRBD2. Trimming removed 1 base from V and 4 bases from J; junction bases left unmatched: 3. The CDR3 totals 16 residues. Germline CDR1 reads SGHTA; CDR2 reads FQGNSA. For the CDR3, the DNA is TGTGCCAGCAGCTTAGAACTAGCGGGAGGGCGAGAGACCCAGTACTTC. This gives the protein CASSLELAGGRETQYF.

DNA for the CDR3: TGTGCCAGTAGTTTGACGACAGGGGGAAATTGGGGCTACACCTTC. Encoded protein: CASSLTTGGNWGYTF. The J gene is TRBJ1-2, the V gene TRBV19, with TRBD1 identical over 9 bases. This CDR3 has 15 amino acids. The germline V gene has CDR1 LNHDA and CDR2 SQIVND (reference sequence). The trim removed 5 bases at V and 8 bases at J, leaving 12 bases unmatched. Drawing the rest from reference TRBV19 and TRBJ1-2, the complete variable domain is DGGITQSPKYLFRKEGQNVTLSCEQNLNHDAMYWYRQDPGQGLRLIYYSQIVNDFQKGDIAEGYSVSREKKESFPLTVTSAQKNPTAFYLCASSLTTGGNWGYTFGSGTRLTVV.

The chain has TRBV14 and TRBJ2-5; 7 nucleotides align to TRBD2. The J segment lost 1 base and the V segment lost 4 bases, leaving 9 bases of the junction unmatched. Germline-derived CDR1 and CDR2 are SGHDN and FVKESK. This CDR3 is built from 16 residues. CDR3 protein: CASSLTGEGIQETQYF. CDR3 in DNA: TGTGCCAGCAGCCTAACGGGGGAGGGGATCCAAGAGACCCAGTACTTC.

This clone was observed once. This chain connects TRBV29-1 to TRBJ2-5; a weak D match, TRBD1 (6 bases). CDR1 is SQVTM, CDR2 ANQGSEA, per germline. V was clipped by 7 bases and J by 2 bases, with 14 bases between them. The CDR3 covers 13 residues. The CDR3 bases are TGCAGCGGGACAGTCGACAGACAAGAGACCCAGTACTTC. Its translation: CSGTVDRQETQYF.

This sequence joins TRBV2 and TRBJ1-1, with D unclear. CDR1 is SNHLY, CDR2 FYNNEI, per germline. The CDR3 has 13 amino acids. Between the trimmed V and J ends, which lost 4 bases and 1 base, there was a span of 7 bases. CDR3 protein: CASSAQANTEAFF. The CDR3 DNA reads TGTGCCAGCAGTGCCCAAGCGAACACTGAAGCTTTCTTT.

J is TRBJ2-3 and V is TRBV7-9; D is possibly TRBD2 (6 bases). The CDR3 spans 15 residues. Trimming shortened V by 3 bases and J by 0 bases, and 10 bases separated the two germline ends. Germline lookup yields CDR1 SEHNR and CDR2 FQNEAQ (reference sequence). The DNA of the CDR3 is TGTGCCAGCAGCTTGGCAGGGAGGAGCACAGATACGCAGTATTTT. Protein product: CASSLAGRSTDTQYF.